This T cell receptor beta chain was sequenced for a study of cytomegalovirus exposure and HLA in healthy donors. Study background: Among the 300 to 400 donors who were genotyped, around 77% fell in the genetic ancestry cluster that is associated with self-reported Caucasian donors.

The primer mix had 60 Vbeta and 13 Jbeta primers. Produced via immunoSEQ multiplex PCR; TCRdb's table is partial and in-frame only. The listing contains tens of thousands of clones. Donors consisted of healthy bone marrow donors. Germline CDR1 and CDR2: SEHNR and FQNEAQ (reference sequence). This CDR3 has 16 amino acids. V was cut by 5 bases and J by 2 bases, with 18 bases left in between. The sequencing input was PBMCs. This receptor was taken from a man between 25 and 39 years old in good health and CMV-seronegative. The chain uses TRBV7-9 and TRBJ1-2, with D perhaps matching TRBD1 (6 bases). CDR3 sequence (DNA): TGTGCCAGCAGCCCGACAGGAGTCACCCTAAACTATGGCTACACCTTC. This encodes CASSPTGVTLNYGYTF. Combining the CDR3 with reference TRBV7-9 and TRBJ1-2 gives the whole variable domain DTGVSQNPRHKITKRGQNVTFRCDPISEHNRLYWYRQTLGQGPEFLTYFQNEAQLEKSRLLSDRFSAERPKGSFSTLEIQRTEQGDSAMYLCASSPTGVTLNYGYTFGSGTRLTVV.